The entry below describes one T cell receptor beta chain. The sample originates from a study of T cells in Graves' hyperthyroidism and ophthalmopathy. The V segment lost 7 bases and the J segment 6 bases; nucleotides outside the gene matches: 4. Germline values: CDR1 MNHNS, CDR2 SASEGT. The CDR3 spans 13 residues. RNA transcripts served as the template for amplifying TCR beta CDR3 regions. The study used the HTBI primer set for a first-round RT-PCR of the TCR CDR3. TCRdb re-called the multiplex PCR reads through MiXCR, storing one row per CDR3 protein. The table shows 350,000 to 500,000 distinct CDR3 sequences, with roughly an eighth occurring only once.

Specimen: blood. The chain carries TRBV6-1 and TRBJ2-7; 12 bases agree with TRBD2. The clonotype was recovered from a woman aged 18-35 years with Graves' hyperthyroidism. CDR3 in amino acids: CASIQLAGGEQYF. Written as DNA, the CDR3 is TGTGCCAGCATCCAACTAGCGGGAGGCGAGCAGTACTTC.